The 10 T cell receptor beta chains below come from one sample, sequenced in a study of OX40 agonist ivuxolimab in advanced cancers. Data came from immunoSEQ multiplex PCR; TCRdb stores just in-frame clones and leaves some out. The sample lists fewer than 85,000 clones, 92% seen once, with around 0.5% in the top ten. The sequencing used CD4+ or CD8+ T cells sorted from blood, collected in a trial of the OX40 agonist ivuxolimab. The receptor source for this set is an adult with an advanced solid tumor such as melanoma, head and neck, liver or kidney cancer.

The count of this clone is one. The rearrangement joins TRBV7-8 to TRBJ2-2; 10 nucleotides line up with TRBD1. The CDR3 length is 14 residues. Germline CDR1 reads SGHVS; CDR2 reads FQNEAQ. V shed 5 bases and J 7 bases; nucleotides not matched to a gene: 4. The CDR3 loop reads CASSGGTGDGELFF. CDR3 DNA sequence: TGTGCCAGCAGCGGGGGGACAGGGGACGGGGAGCTGTTTTTT.

The CDR3 reads CASSERTSGWKHTDTQYF. As DNA, the CDR3 is TGTGCCAGCAGTGAAAGGACTAGCGGGTGGAAGCACACAGATACGCAGTATTTT. This chain joins TRBV25-1 and TRBJ2-3, with TRBD2 identical over 11 bases. The CDR3 extends over 18 amino acids. The germline gives CDR1 MGHDK, CDR2 SYGVNS. Trimming took 2 bases from V and 2 from J; bases not matched to a gene: 9.

The V gene is TRBV7-6, the J gene TRBJ2-1; a possible D gene is TRBD2 (7 bases). CDR1 is SGHVS and CDR2 is FNYEAQ in the germline V gene. V was trimmed by 5 bases and J by 8 bases, leaving 28 bases between them. The CDR3 has 18 amino acids. CDR3 DNA sequence: TGTGCCAGCAGCGCGGAGGGGGTGGGCAGCGGGATTATATATGAGCAGTTCTTC. It specifies CASSAEGVGSGIIYEQFF.

The chain has TRBV10-2 and TRBJ2-5; 14 bases line up with TRBD2. This CDR3 comprises 16 residues. V lost 6 bases, J lost 4 bases, and 7 bases stayed unmatched. Per the germline V gene, CDR1 is WSHSY and CDR2 is SAAADI. The CDR3 protein is CASRRLAGGRGETQYF. The CDR3 DNA reads TGCGCCAGCAGGCGACTAGCGGGAGGGCGAGGAGAGACCCAGTACTTC.

The rearrangement links TRBV7-2 to TRBJ2-2; no firm D call. Trimming took off 4 bases at V and 6 bases at J, with 6 bases between the two ends. The germline CDR1 and CDR2 sequences are SGHTA and FQGNSA. The CDR3 runs 12 residues. CDR3: CASSYLAGELFF. The CDR3 coding sequence is TGTGCCAGCAGCTATCTAGCCGGGGAGCTGTTTTTT.

This chain uses TRBV6-1 with TRBJ1-4; D not certain. Germline V CDR1 and CDR2: MNHNS, SASEGT. This CDR3 region has 17 residues. Trimming cost V 2 bases and J 4 bases, with 17 bases left between them. CDR3 in amino acids: CASSERPVRANNEKLFF. In DNA, the CDR3 is TGTGCCAGCAGTGAACGTCCCGTCCGGGCCAATAATGAAAAACTGTTTTTT.

The chain employs TRBV5-1 and TRBJ1-2; D is undetermined. Deletions cut 4 bases from V and 2 bases from J, with 18 bases between. Germline-derived CDR1 and CDR2 are SGHRS and YFSETQ. The CDR3 runs 16 residues. The CDR3 nucleotides are TGCGCCAGCAGCCCCCTAGCGTCCCTCCAGAACTATGGCTACACCTTC. Translating it yields CASSPLASLQNYGYTF.

The gene calls are TRBV18 and TRBJ1-1; weak D call: TRBD1 (5 bases). The V gene's germline CDR1 is KGHSH and CDR2 LQKENI. The V end was cut by 1 base, the J end by 8 bases, with 11 bases between. The CDR3 spans 13 residues. DNA of the CDR3: TGTGCCAGCTCACCACGTAAAGGGGAAGAAGCTTTCTTT. Translated, it gives CASSPRKGEEAFF.

This chain links TRBV10-3 with TRBJ2-7; D is possibly TRBD1 (6 bases). Germline CDR1 and CDR2: ENHRY and SYGVKD. V lost 8 bases and J 11 bases, leaving 13 bases between the germline ends. The CDR3 runs to 10 residues. CDR3 sequence: CAIGKDSEYF. The CDR3 nucleotides are TGTGCCATCGGAAAGGACAGCGAGTACTTC.

The chain joins TRBV5-1 to TRBJ2-7; 8 nucleotides align to TRBD1. After removal of 2 bases from V and 9 bases from J, the junction contained 13 bases not matched to a gene. Looked up from germline, CDR1 is SGHRS and CDR2 is YFSETQ. There are 15 residues in the CDR3. This CDR3 reads CASSFGDRNPGLQYF. DNA for the CDR3: TGCGCCAGCAGCTTTGGGGACAGGAACCCGGGTCTGCAGTACTTC.